Reported below is one T cell receptor (beta chain). Its specific antigen is unknown. Nothing much larger sits one base from this clone, and base qualities are not available. Peripheral blood CD8+ and CD4+ T cells from healthy donors, Susac syndrome patients and multiple sclerosis patients were profiled by high-throughput TCR beta sequencing. Susac syndrome patients met recently defined diagnostic criteria for definite or probable disease. Bulk CD8+ and CD4+ T cells were purified by magnetic negative isolation, whereas CD8+ TEMRA cells were enriched by FACS. Blood was collected in EDTA tubes and processed within 24 hours, with PBMCs isolated through density gradient centrifugation. PBMCs destined for TCR sequencing were cryopreserved in liquid nitrogen and later thawed in a 37 °C water bath. The sorted or isolated CD4+, CD8+ and CD8+ TEMRA cells reached a purity of at least 90%. Taken from the germline V gene, the CDR1 and CDR2 loops are LGHNA and YSLEER. V is cut back by 1 base and J by 8 bases, with 5 bases in the junction unmatched. Counted from cysteine to phenylalanine, this CDR3 has 15 amino acids. CDR3 DNA is the only sequence kept; it has 45 bases, read in frame from the first base.

This sample was included in a study of CD8 T cells in Susac syndrome (dated by TCRdb to between 2019 and 2020). Turning to the overall study: Of the Susac syndrome patients who were sequenced, more than five had clinically active disease and roughly eight were in clinical remission. At the time of blood withdrawal, Susac syndrome patients were either therapy-naive, taking corticosteroids (with some also receiving IVIg), or on IVIg alone. Whether CD8+ T cell activation and differentiation in Susac syndrome was antigen driven was tested using repertoire sequencing. Broad study findings and their caveats: The CD4+ T cell repertoire of patients with Susac syndrome showed no detectable clonal expansion. The number of individuals in the TCR sequencing and HLA analysis was acknowledged as relatively small.

RNA was extracted with the RNeasy kit and roughly 0.5 to 1 ug was reverse transcribed using random hexamers. TCR beta CDR3 regions were amplified with the immunoSEQ multiplex PCR assay covering 54 Vbeta and 13 Jbeta segments. Bias from PCR amplification was corrected by using a synthetic template baseline for primer optimization and for computational correction. Per the source publication's procedure: Reads were annotated to V, D and J genes according to IMGT and were analyzed with immunoSEQ Analyzer, with only productive sequences retained. Clonality was calculated as one minus the Shannon entropy normalized by log2 of the number of productive unique sequences. Public and private clones were assessed among the 100 most prevalent clones of each patient and control. Clones were defined as Susac-specific if absent from the healthy and MS cohorts, from over a thousand published viral clones and from other ImmuneACCESS disease sequences. TCRdb applied fastp at Q25 and MiXCR to the public reads, then kept only in-frame beta chains. Each CDR3 protein appears once, grouped with its most common genes and DNA. TCRdb, rather than the study authors, made the V and J calls. The sample table shows 150,000 to 180,000 distinct CDR3 sequences, and approximately 95% are seen once. The leading ten clones occupy 0.15% to 0.2% of the sample.

Here the chain combines TRBV4-3 and TRBJ1-6, with 7 bases matching TRBD1. The sequencing sample was made of CD4+ T cells from PBMCs. The receptor's source is a human donor with Susac syndrome. This receptor carries the CDR3 CASSQGLTGDSPLHF. The bases read TGCGCCAGCAGCCAAGGGCTAACAGGGGATTCACCCCTCCACTTT.